Presented here are 26 T cell receptor beta chains from one specimen sequenced in a study of PD-1 blockade in classical Hodgkin lymphoma. Regarding time point: cycle 4 day 1 (C4D1), after more than 5 weeks of nivolumab. Following autologous stem cell transplantation, relapse occurred in every patient, and exposure to brentuximab vedotin varied. Thawed PBMCs underwent magnetic negative selection to yield purified CD4+ T cells. Data came from immunoSEQ multiplex PCR; TCRdb stores just in-frame clones and leaves some out. The sample carries roughly 10,000 clones, roughly 84% recorded once. The sequenced sample was CD4+ T cells from blood, obtained before the fourth cycle of nivolumab. The receptors shown here come from a human donor with classical Hodgkin lymphoma.

This chain joins TRBV5-1 and TRBJ2-3, with 8 bases lining up with TRBD2. This CDR3 is built from 15 residues. The V and J ends lost 1 base and 5 bases, in that order; junction bases with no gene match: 6. CDR1 is SGHRS and CDR2 is YFSETQ in the germline V gene. CDR3 region: CASSLPSGSVDTQYF. CDR3 bases: TGCGCCAGCAGCTTGCCTAGCGGGTCAGTAGATACGCAGTATTTT.

The genes are TRBV15 and TRBJ1-2, with 9 bases lining up with TRBD1. The CDR3 covers 15 residues. V lost 3 bases to trimming and J lost 4 bases; unmatched junction nucleotides: 6. The germline V gene encodes CDR1 LNHNV and CDR2 YYDKDF (reference sequence). CDR3 residues: CATSSLKGQGYGYTF. CDR3 bases: TGTGCCACCAGCAGCCTAAAGGGACAGGGCTATGGCTACACCTTC.

The CDR3 here is CASSLGQDQETQYF. The CDR3 nucleotides read TGCGCCAGCAGCTTGGGGCAGGACCAAGAGACCCAGTACTTC. The chain links TRBV5-1 to TRBJ2-5; D remains unclear. Trimming cost V 0 bases and J 0 bases, with 6 bases left between them. The CDR3 contains 14 residues. CDR1 and CDR2 from the germline V gene are SGHRS and YFSETQ.

The chain recombines TRBV15 with TRBJ2-2; 8 bases match TRBD2. After removal of 5 bases from V and 5 bases from J, the junction contained 13 bases not matched to a gene. The germline V gene encodes CDR1 LNHNV and CDR2 YYDKDF (reference sequence). This CDR3 has 17 amino acids. CDR3 region: CATSGVLGSGNTGELFF. DNA of the CDR3: TGTGCCACCAGCGGGGTTCTTGGTAGCGGGAATACCGGGGAGCTGTTTTTT.

The V call is TRBV11-1, the J call TRBJ2-7, with 12 nucleotides matching TRBD1. The CDR3 is made up of 17 amino acids. The V segment lost 5 bases and the J segment 4 bases; nucleotides outside the gene matches: 12. Germline CDR1 SGHAT, CDR2 FQDESV (reference sequence). CDR3 DNA sequence: TGTGCCAGCAGCCTAGAGGGACAGGGGGCTATCGAGTACGAGCAGTACTTC. It specifies CASSLEGQGAIEYEQYF.

This clone has just a few counts. The chain is built from TRBV5-4 and TRBJ2-5; D gene ambiguous. The CDR3 sequence is 11 residues long. V was shortened by 2 bases and J by 7 bases, with 6 bases between the two germline ends. Germline V lookup: CDR1 SGHNT, CDR2 YYREEE (reference sequence). The CDR3 protein is CASSLFGTQYF. The CDR3 DNA follows: TGTGCCAGCAGCTTATTTGGGACCCAGTACTTC.

The chain uses TRBV7-6 and TRBJ2-7; D is perhaps TRBD1 or TRBD2 (5 bases each). CDR3 length: 15 residues. CDR1 is SGHVS, CDR2 FNYEAQ, per germline. Trimming removed 1 base at V and 2 bases at J, with 12 bases between. CDR3 coding DNA: TGTGCCAGCAGCTTAGGAGGGGAAGAAGCCTACGAGCAGTACTTC. Amino acids: CASSLGGEEAYEQYF.

The rearrangement links TRBV7-9 to TRBJ2-7; a weak D match, TRBD1 (6 bases). Germline CDR1 SEHNR, CDR2 FQNEAQ (reference sequence). The CDR3 is made up of 14 amino acids. V gave up 2 bases and J gave up 5 bases, with 13 bases separating them. CDR3 residues: CASSLNRGQHEQYF. The CDR3 bases are TGTGCCAGCAGCTTAAATAGGGGACAACACGAGCAGTACTTC.

This clone has a single count. This rearrangement joins TRBV29-1 to TRBJ2-3, with D uncertain. CDR1 and CDR2 from the germline V gene are SQVTM and ANQGSEA. The CDR3 has 10 amino acids. V was cut by 1 base and J by 9 bases, with 5 bases left in between. CDR3 residues: CSVEVGTQYF. Written as DNA, the CDR3 is TGCAGCGTTGAAGTGGGAACGCAGTATTTT.

The CDR3 coding sequence is TGTGCCAGCAGCCAAGGAGGGACTTACTCAGATACGCAGTATTTT. Protein: CASSQGGTYSDTQYF. This chain connects TRBV4-2 to TRBJ2-3, with TRBD2 as a possible D gene (6 bases). Germline loops: CDR1 LGHNA, CDR2 YNFKEQ. Trimming removed 1 base at V and 4 bases at J, with 12 bases between. The CDR3 runs to 15 residues.

This chain connects TRBV19 to TRBJ2-7, with 9 bases fitting TRBD1. Germline lookup yields CDR1 LNHDA and CDR2 SQIVND (reference sequence). V lost 7 bases and J lost 6; bases outside the gene matches: 10. The CDR3 totals 14 residues. CDR3: CASTPFTTGGEQYF. CDR3 DNA sequence: TGTGCCAGTACCCCCTTCACGACAGGGGGCGAGCAGTACTTC.

V usage is TRBV18 and J usage is TRBJ1-6; D call uncertain. Germline V gene lookup returns CDR1 KGHSH and CDR2 LQKENI. V was trimmed by 3 bases and J by 11 bases, leaving 17 bases between them. The CDR3 extends over 15 amino acids. CDR3 nucleotide sequence: TGTGCCAGCTCACCCCTTGAGGGCGGGAAACCACCCCTCCACTTT. Protein sequence: CASSPLEGGKPPLHF.

The chain links TRBV29-1 to TRBJ1-2; a possible D gene is TRBD1 (6 bases). Trimming stripped 5 bases from V and 8 bases from J, with 18 bases between. The CDR3 is 13 residues long. In germline, CDR1 is SQVTM, CDR2 ANQGSEA. The CDR3 nucleotides are TGCAGCGTTCCCCCTTGGGGGGCGAGGGGCTACACCTTC. Protein product: CSVPPWGARGYTF.

This chain links TRBV4-3 with TRBJ2-5, with a tentative D call TRBD2 (7 bases). CDR3 length: 17 residues. Germline V gene data show CDR1 as LGHNA and CDR2 as YSLEER. The V and J ends lost 2 bases and 4 bases respectively, with 20 bases between them. The CDR3: CASSQRSGLGGGETQYF. The CDR3 coding sequence is TGCGCCAGCAGCCAACGGTCCGGCCTAGGGGGGGGAGAGACCCAGTACTTC.

The V call is TRBV5-8, the J call TRBJ2-7, with D tentatively TRBD1 or TRBD2 (6 bases each). V dropped 0 bases and J dropped 7 bases, with 11 bases sitting between them. The germline CDR1 and CDR2 sequences are SGHTS and YDEGEE. CDR3 length: 13 amino acids. CDR3 residues: CASSLGGAREQYF. The CDR3 nucleotides read TGTGCCAGCAGCTTGGGGGGGGCCCGAGAGCAGTACTTC.

The genes are TRBV29-1 and TRBJ1-1; D might be TRBD1 (6 bases). The germline V gene has CDR1 SQVTM and CDR2 ANQGSEA. The CDR3 is 12 amino acids. The V end lost 7 bases, the J end lost 4 bases, and 13 bases lay between the germline ends. The CDR3 nucleotides are TGCAGCGGCAAAGGGGGGGCCACTGAAGCTTTCTTT. Amino acids: CSGKGGATEAFF.

The rearrangement joins TRBV27 to TRBJ1-1; maybe TRBD1 (5 bases). This CDR3 contains 14 residues. Trimming left V 3 bases short and J 3 bases short, with 11 bases between. Germline V lookup: CDR1 MNHEY, CDR2 SMNVEV (reference sequence). The CDR3 reads CASSFDSSYTEAFF. DNA of the CDR3: TGTGCCAGCAGTTTCGACAGCTCCTACACTGAAGCTTTCTTT.

This clone appeared a few times. The chain's CDR3 is CASSAYNEQFF. CDR3 in DNA: TGTGCCAGTAGTGCCTACAATGAGCAGTTCTTC. J is TRBJ2-1 and V is TRBV19; D gene unclear. This CDR3 is 11 amino acids long. Between the trimmed V and J ends, which lost 5 bases and 2 bases, there was a span of 1 base. Germline V lookup: CDR1 LNHDA, CDR2 SQIVND (reference sequence).

The chain recombines TRBV5-7 with TRBJ2-7; TRBD2 matches at 9 bases. TRBV5-7 is designated an ORF whose function remains uncertain. The CDR3 spans 15 residues. Trimming removed 4 bases from V and 0 bases from J; junction bases left unmatched: 5. The CDR3 here is CASSLLAGASYEQYF. CDR3 DNA: TGTGCCAGCAGCCTCTTAGCGGGAGCCTCCTACGAGCAGTACTTC.

The chain links TRBV27 to TRBJ2-1; 7 positions match TRBD1. The CDR3 covers 15 residues. The V segment lost 7 bases and the J segment 1 base; nucleotides outside the gene matches: 7. Germline loops: CDR1 MNHEY, CDR2 SMNVEV (reference sequence). The CDR3 sequence: CASTRDSSSYNEQFF. Here the CDR3 DNA reads TGTGCCAGCACCCGGGACAGCTCTTCCTACAATGAGCAGTTCTTC.

V and J are TRBV5-6 and TRBJ2-3; D is possibly TRBD2 (5 bases). The CDR3 runs to 13 residues. Trimming took off 3 bases at V and 5 bases at J, with 10 bases between the two ends. Germline V lookup: CDR1 SGHDT, CDR2 YYEEEE. CDR3 loop: CASSSGNRDTQYF. In DNA, the CDR3 is TGTGCCAGCAGCTCGGGGAATCGAGATACGCAGTATTTT.

V gene TRBV7-2 combines with J gene TRBJ2-5; tentatively, D is TRBD2 (7 bases). Germline CDR1 and CDR2: SGHTA and FQGNSA. The CDR3 length is 15 residues. Trimming removed 1 base at V and 5 bases at J, with 14 bases between. The CDR3 loop reads CASSLDGGARETQYF. The CDR3 coding sequence is TGTGCCAGCAGCTTAGATGGGGGGGCGCGGGAGACCCAGTACTTC.

This chain uses TRBV5-4 with TRBJ2-1; 11 nucleotides align to TRBD2. V was clipped by 3 bases and J by 3 bases; unmatched bases: 5. CDR1 SGHNT and CDR2 YYREEE come from the germline V gene (reference sequence). This CDR3 spans 16 amino acids. CDR3 nucleotide sequence: TGTGCCAGCAGCTACACTAGCGGGAGAATCTACAATGAGCAGTTCTTC. This encodes CASSYTSGRIYNEQFF.

The V gene is TRBV11-3, the J gene TRBJ2-7; TRBD1 aligns across 8 bases. Germline lookup yields CDR1 SGHNT and CDR2 YENEEA. V shed 3 bases, J shed 6 bases, and the junction held 4 bases outside the gene matches. The CDR3 runs 13 residues. CDR3 sequence reads: CASSFGQGGEQYF. In DNA, the CDR3 is TGTGCCAGCAGCTTTGGACAGGGAGGCGAGCAGTACTTC.

CDR3 DNA: TGCGCCAGCAGCCTGGGGAGGGGGACTAGCACAGATACGCAGTATTTT. This encodes CASSLGRGTSTDTQYF. The chain employs TRBV5-1 and TRBJ2-3; TRBD2 might be the D (7 bases). The ends were cut back, 4 bases at V and 0 bases at J, with 15 bases in the middle. This CDR3 is 16 amino acids long. CDR1 and CDR2 (germline): SGHRS, YFSETQ.

This clone appeared once. The chain joins TRBV9 to TRBJ2-1, with D possibly being TRBD1 or TRBD2 (5 bases each). Germline V gene sequence: CDR1 SGDLS, CDR2 YYNGEE. The CDR3 is 15 residues long. The germline V and J ends were trimmed by 3 bases and 10 bases, with 20 bases remaining between them. This chain's CDR3 is CASSARDARRGEQFF. DNA of the CDR3: TGTGCCAGCAGCGCACGGGACGCCCGACGAGGGGAGCAGTTCTTC.